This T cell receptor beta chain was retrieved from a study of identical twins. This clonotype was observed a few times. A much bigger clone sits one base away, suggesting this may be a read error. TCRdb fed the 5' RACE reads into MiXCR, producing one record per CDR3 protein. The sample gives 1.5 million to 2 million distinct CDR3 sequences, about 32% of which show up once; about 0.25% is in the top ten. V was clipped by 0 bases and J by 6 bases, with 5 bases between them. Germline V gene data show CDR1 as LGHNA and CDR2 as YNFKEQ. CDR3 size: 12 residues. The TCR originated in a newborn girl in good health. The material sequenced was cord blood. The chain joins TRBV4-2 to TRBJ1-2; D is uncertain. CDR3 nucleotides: TGTGCCAGCAGCCAAGATGGGGATGGCTACACCTTC. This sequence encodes CASSQDGDGYTF.